This paragraph covers one T cell receptor beta chain sequence. Its target is not known. From germline, CDR1 is SGHDT and CDR2 YYEEEE. The V and J ends lost 0 bases and 7 bases, in that order; junction bases with no gene match: 3. The CDR3 loop spans 13 amino acids. The data derive from a study of STAT3 mutations in large granular lymphocyte leukemia. Across the study: Immunosuppressive therapy was given to more than half of T-LGLL patients.

Study-wide points: At least one immunodominant TCR beta clonotype appeared in every T-cell large granular lymphocyte leukemia patient.

Tens of thousands of productive templates were obtained per sample on average. The protocol was immunoSEQ multiplex PCR, while the TCRdb copy is restricted to in-frame clones and leaves out a portion. The table includes approximately 15,000 clones, around 90% detected once. The chain recombines TRBV5-6 with TRBJ2-7; 8 bases line up with TRBD2. Sequenced: peripheral blood mononuclear cells. This clonotype was sampled from a woman in her forties or fifties with T-cell large granular lymphocyte leukemia. Some clones in this sample may be carry-over from other donors' samples. The chain's CDR3 is CASSLAVAGEQYF. The DNA for the CDR3 is TGTGCCAGCAGCTTGGCAGTAGCGGGGGAGCAGTACTTC.